This passage covers 9 T cell receptor beta chains from one sample sequenced in a study of T cells after yellow fever vaccination. TCRdb re-called the 5' RACE reads with MiXCR, one entry per CDR3 protein. The table has nearly 70,000 distinct CDR3 sequences, just over 6.5% seen once; the top ten hold around a third. The sample consisted of CD8+ T cells sorted from PBMCs, taken more than 40 days after the first yellow fever vaccination. The receptors were gathered from a man aged 18 to 35 who received the YFV17D yellow fever vaccine.

This clonotype was seen ten or more times. The V gene is TRBV28, the J gene TRBJ2-5, with 9 bases fitting TRBD1. Losses at the gene ends were 8 bases for V and 5 bases for J; bases not matched to a gene: 18. The CDR3 length is 17 residues. The germline CDR1 and CDR2 sequences are MDHEN and SYDVKM. The CDR3 sequence: CASQSPEVTGGGETQYF. For the CDR3, the DNA is TGTGCCAGCCAAAGCCCGGAGGTGACAGGGGGTGGGGAGACCCAGTACTTC.

This clonotype was recorded at least ten times. This chain joins TRBV10-2 and TRBJ2-1; TRBD2 aligns across 8 bases. V was pared by 9 bases and J by 9 bases, with 13 bases of the junction left unmatched. CDR1 WSHSY and CDR2 SAAADI come from the germline V gene. This CDR3 spans 14 amino acids. In DNA, the CDR3 is TGCGCCAGTCTCTCGGGGGGGCCGCTGGGTGAGCAGTTCTTC. Amino acids: CASLSGGPLGEQFF.

This chain links TRBV5-4 with TRBJ2-7, with D maybe TRBD2 (5 bases). The V end lost 2 bases, the J end lost 2 bases, and 11 bases lay between the germline ends. Per the germline V gene, CDR1 is SGHNT and CDR2 is YYREEE (reference sequence). The CDR3 spans 14 residues. DNA for the CDR3: TGTGCCAGCAGCTTTCGAGGGAACCCCTACGAGCAGTACTTC. As protein: CASSFRGNPYEQYF. The full variable domain, its missing parts supplied by reference TRBV5-4 and TRBJ2-7, is ETGVTQSPTHLIKTRGQQVTLRCSSQSGHNTVSWYQQALGQGPQFIFQYYREEENGRGNFPPRFSGLQFPNYSSELNVNALELDDSALYLCASSFRGNPYEQYFGPGTRLTVT.

This clonotype has ten or more counts. The CDR3 DNA is TGTGCCACCAGCAGAGTTGGGGAGGGCTACGAGCAGTACTTC. Its translation: CATSRVGEGYEQYF. This rearrangement joins TRBV15 to TRBJ2-7; 7 nucleotides line up with TRBD2. CDR1 LNHNV and CDR2 YYDKDF come from the germline V gene (reference sequence). CDR3 length: 14 residues. V gave up 1 base and J gave up 3 bases; unmatched junction bases: 3.

This clonotype appeared many times. The chain links TRBV10-3 to TRBJ2-7, with D possibly being TRBD1 (6 bases). The CDR3 is made up of 14 amino acids. Deletions cut 7 bases from V and 4 bases from J, with 17 bases between. Germline values: CDR1 ENHRY, CDR2 SYGVKD. CDR3: CAIINQQGIYEQYV. CDR3 in DNA: TGTGCCATCATAAACCAGCAGGGGATATACGAGCAGTACGTC.

This clonotype was recorded at least ten times. The rearrangement joins TRBV10-3 to TRBJ2-5; D unresolved. Deletions cut 7 bases from V and 2 bases from J, with 11 bases between. This CDR3 is built from 13 residues. Per the germline V gene, CDR1 is ENHRY and CDR2 is SYGVKD. The CDR3 here is CAIKVGLQETQYF. As DNA, the CDR3 is TGTGCCATCAAGGTTGGGTTACAAGAGACCCAGTACTTC.

This clonotype was seen at least ten times. The V and J genes are TRBV9 and TRBJ1-6, with D hard to call. The CDR3 is made up of 12 amino acids. Trimming pared 2 bases from V and 9 bases from J, leaving 6 bases between. Germline V lookup: CDR1 SGDLS, CDR2 YYNGEE. In nucleotides, the CDR3 is TGTGCCAGCAGCGTCGGCGGTTCACCCCTCCACTTT. Protein sequence: CASSVGGSPLHF.

This chain connects TRBV6-5 to TRBJ2-3; 10 bases match TRBD1. Per the germline V gene, CDR1 is MNHEY and CDR2 is SVGAGI. The CDR3 totals 18 residues. V dropped 4 bases and J dropped 9; count of bases not matched to a gene: 19. CDR3 region: CASSFTASPGQGMETQYF. The DNA of the CDR3 is TGTGCCAGCAGTTTCACCGCTTCCCCGGGACAGGGGATGGAAACGCAGTATTTT.

The V and J genes are TRBV9 and TRBJ2-3, with a weak D call TRBD2 (6 bases). The CDR3 is 16 residues long. V lost 2 bases to trimming and J lost 3 bases, with 16 bases between them. CDR1 SGDLS and CDR2 YYNGEE come from the germline V gene. The CDR3 loop is CASSVLGGALTDTQYF. The CDR3 DNA follows: TGTGCCAGCAGCGTGCTGGGCGGGGCTCTGACAGATACGCAGTATTTT.